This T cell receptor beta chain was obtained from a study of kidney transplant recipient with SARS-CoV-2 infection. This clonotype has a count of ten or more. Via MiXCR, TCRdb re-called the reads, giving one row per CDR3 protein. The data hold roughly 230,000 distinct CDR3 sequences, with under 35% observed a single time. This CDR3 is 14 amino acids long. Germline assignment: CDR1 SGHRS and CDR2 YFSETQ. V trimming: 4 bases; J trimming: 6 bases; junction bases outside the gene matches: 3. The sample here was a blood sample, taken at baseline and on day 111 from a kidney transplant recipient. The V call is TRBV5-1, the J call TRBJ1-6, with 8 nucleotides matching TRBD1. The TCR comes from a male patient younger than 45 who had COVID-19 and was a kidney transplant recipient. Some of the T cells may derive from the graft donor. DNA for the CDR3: TGCGCCAGCAGCGTCGACAGGGGTAATTCACCCCTCCACTTT. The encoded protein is CASSVDRGNSPLHF.